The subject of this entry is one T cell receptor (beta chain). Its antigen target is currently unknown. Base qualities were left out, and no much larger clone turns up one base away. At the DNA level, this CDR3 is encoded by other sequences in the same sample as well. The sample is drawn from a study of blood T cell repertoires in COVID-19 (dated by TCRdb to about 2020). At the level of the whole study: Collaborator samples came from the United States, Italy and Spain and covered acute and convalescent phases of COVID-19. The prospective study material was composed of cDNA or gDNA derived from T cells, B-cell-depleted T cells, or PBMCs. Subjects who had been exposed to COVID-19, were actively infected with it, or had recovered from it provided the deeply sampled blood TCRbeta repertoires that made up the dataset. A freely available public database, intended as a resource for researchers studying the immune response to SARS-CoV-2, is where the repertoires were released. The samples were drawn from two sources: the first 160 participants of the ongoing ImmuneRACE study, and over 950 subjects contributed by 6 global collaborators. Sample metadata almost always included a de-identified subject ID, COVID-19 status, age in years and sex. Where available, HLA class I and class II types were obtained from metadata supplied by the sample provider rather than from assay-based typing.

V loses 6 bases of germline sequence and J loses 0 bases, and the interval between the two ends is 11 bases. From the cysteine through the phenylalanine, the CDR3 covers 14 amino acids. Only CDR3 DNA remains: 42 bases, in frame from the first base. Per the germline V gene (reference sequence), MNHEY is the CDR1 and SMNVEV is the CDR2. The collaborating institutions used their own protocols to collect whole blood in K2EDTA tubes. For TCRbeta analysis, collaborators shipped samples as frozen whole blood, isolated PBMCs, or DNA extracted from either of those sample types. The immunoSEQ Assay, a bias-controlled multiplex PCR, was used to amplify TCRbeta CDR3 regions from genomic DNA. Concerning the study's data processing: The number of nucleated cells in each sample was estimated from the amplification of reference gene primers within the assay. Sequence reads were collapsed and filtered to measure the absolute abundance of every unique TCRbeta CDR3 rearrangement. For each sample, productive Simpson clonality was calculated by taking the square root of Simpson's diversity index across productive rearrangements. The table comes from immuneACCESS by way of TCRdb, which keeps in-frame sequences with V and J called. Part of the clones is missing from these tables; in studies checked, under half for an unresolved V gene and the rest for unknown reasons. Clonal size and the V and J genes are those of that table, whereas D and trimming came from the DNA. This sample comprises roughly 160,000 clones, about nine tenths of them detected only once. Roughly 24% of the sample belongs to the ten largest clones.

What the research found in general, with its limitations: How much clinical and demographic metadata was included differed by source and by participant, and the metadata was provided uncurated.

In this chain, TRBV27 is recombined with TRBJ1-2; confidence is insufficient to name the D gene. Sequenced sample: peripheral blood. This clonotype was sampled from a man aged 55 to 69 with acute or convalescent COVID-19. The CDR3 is CASSLAGTNYGYTF. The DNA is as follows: TGTGCCAGCAGCCTCGCGGGCACTAACTATGGCTACACCTTC.